This T cell receptor beta chain was sequenced for a study of early T cells in non-severe SARS-CoV-2 infection. TCRdb passed the 5' RACE reads through MiXCR, listing each CDR3 protein once. The sample contains about 110,000 distinct CDR3 sequences, about 12% of which appear only once. Germline CDR1 is KGHSH and CDR2 is LQKENI. The V end was cut by 2 bases, the J end by 8 bases, with 9 bases between. This CDR3 contains 12 residues. The sequence was obtained from an adult who was a healthcare worker with PCR-confirmed SARS-CoV-2 infection or an uninfected control (not recorded which). Source material: whole blood. V gene TRBV18 combines with J gene TRBJ1-2; weak D call: TRBD1 (5 bases). CDR3 bases: TGTGCCAGCTCACCAGACAGTAACGGCTACACCTTC. Translation: CASSPDSNGYTF.